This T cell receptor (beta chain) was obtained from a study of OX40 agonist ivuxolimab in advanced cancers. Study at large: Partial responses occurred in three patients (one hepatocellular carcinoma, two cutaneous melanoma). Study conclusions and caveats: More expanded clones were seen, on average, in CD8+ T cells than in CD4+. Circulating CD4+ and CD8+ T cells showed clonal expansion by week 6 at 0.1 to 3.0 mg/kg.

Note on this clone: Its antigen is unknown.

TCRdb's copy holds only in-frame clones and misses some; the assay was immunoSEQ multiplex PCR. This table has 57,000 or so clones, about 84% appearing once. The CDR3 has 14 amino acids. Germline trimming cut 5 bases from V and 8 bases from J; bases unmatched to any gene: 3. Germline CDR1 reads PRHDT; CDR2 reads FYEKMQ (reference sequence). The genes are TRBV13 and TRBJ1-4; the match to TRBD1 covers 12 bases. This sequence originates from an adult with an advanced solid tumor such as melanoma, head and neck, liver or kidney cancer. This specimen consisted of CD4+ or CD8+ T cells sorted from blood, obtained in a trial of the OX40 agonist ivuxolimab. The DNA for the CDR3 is TGTGCCAGCAGCCGGGACAGGGGGCAGGAAAAACTGTTTTTT. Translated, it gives CASSRDRGQEKLFF.